These 26 T cell receptor beta chains share one sample of origin, sequenced in a study of blood T cell repertoires in COVID-19. Clones were sequenced by immunoSEQ multiplex PCR, and TCRdb holds only the in-frame ones, with some missing. The sample gives approximately 530,000 clones, about 88% of which show up once; roughly 7.4% is in the top ten. Sequenced input: peripheral blood. Receptors were obtained from a woman in her forties or fifties with COVID-19, enrolled during active disease.

This rearrangement joins TRBV3-1 (or the pseudogene TRBV3-2) to TRBJ1-2; D unclear. Trimming pared 4 bases from V and 1 base from J, leaving 10 bases between. The CDR3 totals 14 residues. CDR1 and CDR2 (germline): LGHDT, YNNKEL (reference sequence). CDR3 DNA sequence: TGTGCCAGCAGCCCTTCTCTAGGTAACTATGGCTACACCTTC. Protein sequence: CASSPSLGNYGYTF.

The chain couples TRBV3-1 (or the pseudogene TRBV3-2) to TRBJ1-3; D call uncertain. The CDR3 sequence is 13 residues long. Trimming cost V 4 bases and J 16 bases, with 20 bases left between them. Looked up from germline, CDR1 is LGHDT and CDR2 is YNNKEL (reference sequence). CDR3 in amino acids: CASSPSLREYRYF. CDR3 nucleotide sequence: TGTGCCAGCAGCCCAAGCCTAAGGGAGTACCGGTATTTT.

This chain links TRBV2 with TRBJ2-7; 7 bases are a match to TRBD1. Per germline, CDR1 SNHLY and CDR2 FYNNEI. V shed 6 bases and J 2 bases; nucleotides not matched to a gene: 4. CDR3 length: 13 residues. CDR3: CASRVQGPYEQYF. The CDR3 DNA is TGTGCCAGCAGGGTACAGGGGCCCTACGAGCAGTACTTC.

The CDR3 here is CASRPGTGETDTQYF. The CDR3, as DNA: TGTGCCAGCAGACCGGGGACAGGGGAGACAGATACGCAGTATTTT. This chain connects TRBV27 to TRBJ2-3; 10 nucleotides line up with TRBD1. From germline, CDR1 is MNHEY and CDR2 SMNVEV (reference sequence). CDR3 length equals 15 residues. J was trimmed by 3 bases and V by 6 bases; bases with no gene match: 6.

This chain connects TRBV7-3 to TRBJ2-7, with 8 bases identical to TRBD1. Germline CDR1 and CDR2: SGHTA and FQGTGA. Trimming at V came to 8 bases and at J to 0 bases, leaving 9 bases not matched to a gene. This CDR3 is built from 15 residues. The CDR3 DNA reads TGTGCCAGCGCGGCCGACAGGGGAAGCTCCTACGAGCAGTACTTC. As protein: CASAADRGSSYEQYF.

This chain links TRBV6-5 with TRBJ2-7; 8 positions agree with TRBD1. Per germline, CDR1 MNHEY and CDR2 SVGAGI. The CDR3 consists of 14 residues. V gave up 6 bases and J gave up 6 bases; unmatched junction bases: 10. CDR3 in DNA: TGTGCCAGCAGCCGGTCGGGACAGGCGACCGAGCAGTACTTC. The encoded protein is CASSRSGQATEQYF.

The chain recombines TRBV18 with TRBJ2-1; D is unclear. Trimming pared 0 bases from V and 7 bases from J, leaving 10 bases between. This CDR3 contains 14 residues. In germline, CDR1 is KGHSH, CDR2 LQKENI. The CDR3 protein is CASSPPSDFNEQFF. CDR3 in DNA: TGTGCCAGCTCACCACCGTCAGACTTTAATGAGCAGTTCTTC.

The rearrangement joins TRBV19 to TRBJ2-3; D is undetermined. V lost 3 bases and J 4 bases, leaving 5 bases between the germline ends. Germline V gene data show CDR1 as LNHDA and CDR2 as SQIVND (reference sequence). CDR3 length: 12 residues. In DNA, the CDR3 is TGTGCCAGTAGTATTGAGTCAGATACGCAGTATTTT. Encoded protein: CASSIESDTQYF.

This rearrangement joins TRBV5-5 to TRBJ1-1; D remains ambiguous. The germline V gene has CDR1 SGHKS and CDR2 YYEKEE (reference sequence). V gave up 0 bases and J gave up 0 bases, with 6 bases separating them. The CDR3 spans 14 residues. The DNA for the CDR3 is TGTGCCAGCAGCTTGGGAGGGATGAACACTGAAGCTTTCTTT. Protein sequence: CASSLGGMNTEAFF.

The CDR3 protein is CASSPGGLYGYTF. The CDR3 nucleotides are TGTGCCAGCAGTCCCGGTGGTCTCTATGGCTACACCTTC. The V gene is TRBV27, the J gene TRBJ1-2; D gene uncertain. This CDR3 is 13 amino acids long. The germline V gene encodes CDR1 MNHEY and CDR2 SMNVEV (reference sequence). V lost 5 bases to trimming and J lost 4 bases, with 11 bases between them.

This chain links TRBV5-4 with TRBJ2-1, with D perhaps matching TRBD2 (5 bases). This CDR3 is built from 14 residues. Trimming removed 0 bases at V and 13 bases at J, with 17 bases between. The germline CDR1 and CDR2 sequences are SGHNT and YYREEE (reference sequence). The chain's CDR3 is CASSLATTGAQQFF. CDR3 nucleotide sequence: TGTGCCAGCAGCTTGGCGACTACCGGAGCACAACAGTTCTTC.

This clone was counted between two and nine times. V gene TRBV29-1 combines with J gene TRBJ1-1; D unresolved. CDR3 size: 13 residues. The V gene lost 4 bases and the J gene lost 0 bases, with 9 bases spanning the gap. Germline V gives CDR1 SQVTM, CDR2 ANQGSEA. In DNA form, the CDR3 reads TGCAGCGTTGTGGTAGCCCTGAACACTGAAGCTTTCTTT. Its protein product is CSVVVALNTEAFF.

V and J are TRBV6-6 and TRBJ1-3; D is unresolved. Germline CDR1 reads MNHNY; CDR2 reads SVGAGI (reference sequence). This CDR3 has 14 residues. Trimming left V 2 bases short and J 0 bases short, with 5 bases between. Here the CDR3 reads CASSYGGSGNTIYF. The CDR3, as DNA: TGTGCCAGCAGTTACGGCGGCTCTGGAAACACCATATATTTT.

The genes are TRBV13 and TRBJ1-1, with D tentatively TRBD1 (6 bases). The V and J ends lost 0 bases and 5 bases respectively, with 19 bases between them. Germline values: CDR1 PRHDT, CDR2 FYEKMQ (reference sequence). The CDR3 has 17 amino acids. CDR3 protein: CASSLGPPGVGGTEAFF. The CDR3 coding sequence is TGTGCCAGCAGCTTAGGACCTCCAGGGGTCGGAGGTACTGAAGCTTTCTTT.

V is TRBV9 and J is TRBJ2-1, with a tentative D call TRBD2 (6 bases). V shed 4 bases and J shed 7 bases, with 18 bases lying between them. Per germline, CDR1 SGDLS and CDR2 YYNGEE. The CDR3 totals 15 residues. The CDR3 loop is CASSPTGTAKNEQFF. Here the CDR3 DNA reads TGTGCCAGCAGCCCAACCGGGACTGCGAAAAATGAGCAGTTCTTC.

The gene calls are TRBV29-1 and TRBJ1-1; D ambiguous. Germline-derived CDR1 and CDR2 are SQVTM and ANQGSEA. The ends were cut back, 4 bases at V and 5 bases at J, with 8 bases in the middle. This CDR3 has 11 residues. CDR3 sequence: CSVVRGTEAFF. The CDR3 DNA reads as TGCAGCGTTGTTAGAGGAACTGAAGCTTTCTTT.

The V and J genes are TRBV2 and TRBJ1-5, with unresolved D. The CDR3 covers 14 residues. V lost 5 bases and J 3 bases, leaving 11 bases between the germline ends. Germline V gene sequence: CDR1 SNHLY, CDR2 FYNNEI. DNA for the CDR3: TGTGCCAGCAGTCACGACTCGAACAATCAGCCCCAGCATTTT. Protein: CASSHDSNNQPQHF.

The J gene is TRBJ2-3, the V gene TRBV30, with D maybe TRBD1 (6 bases). The CDR3 runs to 15 residues. CDR1 GTSNPN and CDR2 SVGIG come from the germline V gene (reference sequence). The germline V and J ends were trimmed by 3 bases and 2 bases, with 15 bases remaining between them. The CDR3 DNA reads TGTGCCTGGAGAGCCGGGACACCAAACACAGATACGCAGTATTTT. Its translation is CAWRAGTPNTDTQYF.

This chain uses TRBV24-1 with TRBJ1-5; tentative D call: TRBD1 (6 bases). Trimming pared 5 bases from V and 2 bases from J, leaving 33 bases between. Germline values: CDR1 KGHDR, CDR2 SFDVKD. This CDR3 spans 22 amino acids. CDR3 DNA sequence: TGTGCCACCAGTGTCATCACAACAGGGTTTCAGAGGTCCTGTTGTGGCAATCAGCCCCAGCATTTT. This gives the protein CATSVITTGFQRSCCGNQPQHF.

The genes are TRBV20-1 and TRBJ2-7; TRBD1 is a possible D gene (6 bases). Germline values: CDR1 DFQATT, CDR2 SNEGSKA (reference sequence). This CDR3 contains 16 residues. V was clipped by 3 bases and J by 2 bases, with 20 bases between them. The CDR3 protein is CSASLQGQGHPYEQYF. CDR3 DNA sequence: TGCAGTGCTAGTCTCCAAGGGCAGGGACATCCCTACGAGCAGTACTTC.

The chain couples TRBV6-1 to TRBJ2-4, with D tentatively TRBD2 (6 bases). Trimming stripped 2 bases from V and 5 bases from J, with 13 bases between. The CDR3 length is 15 residues. CDR1 MNHNS and CDR2 SASEGT come from the germline V gene. The CDR3 DNA reads TGTGCCAGCAGTGAATTGGACTATCGCGAAAACATTCAGTACTTC. Translating gives CASSELDYRENIQYF.

The V and J genes are TRBV3-1 (or the pseudogene TRBV3-2) and TRBJ2-3; 10 bases align to TRBD1. CDR1 is LGHDT and CDR2 is YNNKEL in the germline V gene (reference sequence). This CDR3 spans 16 amino acids. J lost 4 bases, V lost 4 bases, and 8 bases had no gene match. The CDR3 sequence: CASSRYGTGESDTQYF. CDR3 bases: TGTGCCAGCAGCCGATATGGGACAGGGGAGTCAGATACGCAGTATTTT.

The rearrangement joins TRBV20-1 to TRBJ1-2, with TRBD1 identical over 8 bases. Germline CDR1 reads DFQATT; CDR2 reads SNEGSKA (reference sequence). Germline trimming cut 5 bases from V and 1 base from J; bases unmatched to any gene: 6. The CDR3 sequence is 14 residues long. The CDR3 is CSAGGQGVNYGYTF. The CDR3 region has the DNA TGCAGTGCTGGTGGACAGGGAGTTAACTATGGCTACACCTTC.

The gene calls are TRBV4-1 and TRBJ2-7; perhaps TRBD2 as D (5 bases). The CDR3 is 17 amino acids. V gave up 0 bases and J gave up 5 bases, with 20 bases separating them. Germline CDR1 is MGHRA and CDR2 is YSYEKL. The CDR3 here is CASSQERPLKRRNEQYF. CDR3 nucleotides: TGCGCCAGCAGCCAAGAACGACCCCTCAAAAGGAGGAACGAGCAGTACTTC.

This clone was detected once. The rearrangement links TRBV5-5 to TRBJ1-5; 11 bases map to TRBD1. The CDR3 length is 16 residues. Germline V CDR1 and CDR2: SGHKS, YYEKEE (reference sequence). J was trimmed by 6 bases and V by 3 bases; bases with no gene match: 8. CDR3 in amino acids: CASSWTGGEKSQPQHF. The CDR3 nucleotides read TGTGCCAGCAGCTGGACAGGGGGCGAGAAAAGTCAGCCCCAGCATTTT.

V gene TRBV9 combines with J gene TRBJ2-2, with D hard to call. The CDR3 is made up of 14 amino acids. V was shortened by 0 bases and J by 4 bases, with 7 bases between the two germline ends. Germline CDR1 SGDLS, CDR2 YYNGEE. The CDR3 here is CASSVDLSTGELFF. CDR3 nucleotides: TGTGCCAGCAGCGTAGACCTTAGCACCGGGGAGCTGTTTTTT. The full variable domain, its missing parts supplied by reference TRBV9 and TRBJ2-2, is DSGVTQTPKHLITATGQRVTLRCSPRSGDLSVYWYQQSLDQGLQFLIQYYNGEERAKGNILERFSAQQFPDLHSELNLSSLELGDSALYFCASSVDLSTGELFFGEGSRLTVL.